These T cell receptor beta chains were read from a single sample in a study of T cells in Graves' hyperthyroidism and ophthalmopathy. A single record per CDR3 protein comes from TCRdb applying MiXCR to the multiplex PCR reads. The data hold hundreds of thousands of distinct CDR3 sequences, with about 45% observed a single time. Sequencing input: peripheral blood or thyroid tissue (not recorded which). The receptors stem from an adult man with Graves' disease, either hyperthyroidism or ophthalmopathy (not recorded which). Both conserved end residues are part of each CDR3.

V	J	CDR3
TRBV19	TRBJ1-5	CASSRTVSNQPQHF
TRBV7-6	TRBJ1-6	CASSLRGGAGNSPLHF
TRBV10-3	TRBJ2-7	CAISESGLSYEQYF
TRBV11-2	TRBJ1-5	CSVVDRGSNQPQHF
TRBV24-1	TRBJ1-2	CATSYSPDYGYTF
TRBV29-1	TRBJ1-5	CSVGTGNNQPQHF
TRBV7-2	TRBJ1-1	CASSLSTGITEAFF
TRBV7-9	TRBJ1-1	CASSDFQGAGTEAFF
TRBV7-6	TRBJ2-2	CASSQELGTADTGELFF
TRBV7-8	TRBJ2-3	CAIRLARGTQYF
TRBV10-3	TRBJ1-1	CASSYQGGAFF
TRBV10-3	TRBJ2-3	CAISDDAPDTQYF
TRBV7-9	TRBJ1-1	CASSPAGGPLNTEAFF
TRBV25-1	TRBJ1-3	CASSPPAWRPGNTIYF
TRBV12-3/TRBV12-4	TRBJ1-1	CASRPTGRDNTEAFF
TRBV19	TRBJ1-2	CASSIARGNRDGYTF
TRBV13	TRBJ1-5	CASSLRANRGLGNQPQHF
TRBV9	TRBJ2-7	CASSHLGAGDGSYEQYF
TRBV9	TRBJ1-1	CASSARGWDTEAFF
TRBV6-4	TRBJ1-1	CASSDRDRGDEAFF
TRBV2	TRBJ1-6	CASSPGTGDPNSPLHF
TRBV29-1	TRBJ1-6	CSVEEDGAGSPLHF